This section outlines one T cell receptor (beta chain) sequence together with its context. The antigen is unknown. Measured with immunoSEQ multiplex PCR; TCRdb has only the in-frame clones, and not every one. The table shows more than 25,000 clones, with roughly 78% occurring only once. Trimming left V 3 bases short and J 7 bases short, with 13 bases between. CDR1 SGHRS and CDR2 YFSETQ come from the germline V gene. CDR3 size: 13 residues. This record comes from a study of T cell repertoires in ileal Crohn's disease. Study-level points and caveats: Sorted CD8 T cells held more high-frequency clones than CD4. Active smokers at surgery had more clonal expansions than non-smokers.

The sample was ileal tissue. The rearrangement uses TRBV5-1 and TRBJ1-1; weak D call: TRBD1 (5 bases). This clonotype originated in an adult with Crohn's disease. The CDR3 DNA reads as TGCGCCAGCAGCTCAAGGGTCGGGGGTGAAGCTTTCTTT. Its translation is CASSSRVGGEAFF.